This entry features one T cell receptor (beta chain) sequence. The sample holds one count of this clone. No cognate antigen has been identified for it. No base quality values were provided; no much bigger clone lies one nucleotide off. Using the deep immunoSEQ assay, multiplex PCR amplified TCR CDR3 regions from genomic DNA. Genomic DNA extracted from each cell subset was distributed evenly over all wells of several immunoSEQ 96-well plates, and each plate served as one replicate. Each replicate PCR for unsorted PBMC received 300 to 350 ng genomic DNA, equal to around 30,000 T cell genomes. Ten immunoSEQ deep assay plates were used to sequence unsorted PBMC genomic DNA. Purified libraries were quantified with a Qubit 3.0 fluorometer, sized on a Bioanalyzer 2100, and re-quantified with the KAPA Library Quantification kit. A separate single-read 150-cycle Illumina NextSeq 550 flow cell was used to sequence each immunoSEQ 96-well plate. On the study's bioinformatics: The immunoSEQ output contained only junctional sequences without quality scores, so filtering could not match that applied to full-length reads. Sequences were annotated with PyIR, a Python wrapper for IgBLAST v1.9, and V/J genes and CDR3 were assigned using IMGT germline references. Any read was removed if the V/J assignment was weak (E-value above 1e-6), the CDR3 was missing, or the read contained stop codons, out-of-frame junctions, or ambiguous translated residues. V3J clonotypes were defined as sequences sharing the same inferred V gene, J gene, and CDR3 amino acid sequence. The percentage overlap between two repertoires was calculated by dividing the number of shared unique clonotypes by the size of the smaller repertoire. Three approaches were used to assess repertoire richness: RTK rarefaction, the Chao1 estimator, and Recon v2.1 estimates of unobserved clonotypes. TCRdb provides this immuneACCESS table in a form limited to in-frame rearrangements. Some clones are lacking; in checked studies, under half of them reflect an unresolved V gene, and why the rest are absent is not known. V and J calls and clone size are those listed in that table; D and trimming were worked out from the DNA. This sample has approximately 500,000 clones in its table, and around 79% of those were observed once. The top ten clonotypes cover roughly 13% of the sample.

The record originates from a study of shared clonotypes between healthy human individuals (dated by TCRdb to 2018 to 2020). The study in broad terms: A couple of women and a few men aged 18 to 49 years were included in the cohort. To estimate repertoire size and how much clonotype sharing occurs between individuals, the study deeply sequenced the blood TCR repertoires of about five healthy adults. To increase sequencing depth and limit assay-specific biases, TCR repertoire library preparation and sequencing were carried out by different laboratories using diverse techniques. Leukapheresis yielded between about 0.85 and 9.5 billion PBMCs per donor. The paper's findings and limits, for the study overall: Because the study included only a small number of donors, the genetic and exposure-history diversity represented was limited. Pairwise subsampling led to the expectation that sequencing depth would affect the degree of clonotype sharing among donors. Sampling was limited to blood, and TCR repertoires in tissue likely differ from TCR repertoires in blood.

The donors were healthy, HIV-negative adults with no recently reported acute infections or vaccinations. Every donor was a Caucasian adult residing in Nashville, Tennessee, USA. For unsorted samples, 75 million to 90 million PBMCs were counted, and genomic DNA was extracted using the QIAamp DNA Blood Mini kit. Blood was collected by leukapheresis, and PBMCs were isolated by Ficoll-Histopaque density gradient centrifugation and then cryopreserved in liquid nitrogen vapor phase. Input material: PBMCs. This receptor was identified in a woman in her 40s in good health. Some clones in this sample may be carry-over from other donors' samples.

The CDR3 sequence is CASSLEGTTNTGELFF. The nucleotides are TGTGCCAGCAGCTTAGAAGGCACCACGAACACCGGGGAGCTGTTTTTT. The chain links TRBV7-9 with TRBJ2-2; no D gene call is confident. From the cysteine through the phenylalanine, the CDR3 covers 16 amino acids. Of all the DNA, just the CDR3 is kept, 48 bases in frame from base 1. V lost 1 base and J lost 0 bases; the stretch between them is 9 bases long. From a lookup of the germline V gene (reference sequence), CDR1 and CDR2 are SEHNR and FQNEAQ.